This T cell receptor (beta chain) was documented in a study of human T cells and chemical hapten exposure. Study as a whole: Diagnoses of alopecia areata, totalis or universalis occurred in mostly female patients. Points from the study as a whole: TCRs exceeding a frequency of 1 in 1000 stayed unchanged under DPC sensitization.

Time point noted: patch test 1, 2 weeks after DPC sensitization. Regarding treatment: therapeutic diphenylcyclopropenone sensitization with weekly scalp DPC. Alopecia patients between 18 and 70 years old and suitable for DPC were used as donors. The germline V and J ends were trimmed by 11 bases and 5 bases, with 12 bases remaining between them. The germline gives CDR1 MDHEN, CDR2 SYDVKM. The CDR3 is 11 amino acids. A single record per CDR3 protein comes from TCRdb applying MiXCR to the RACE reads. The repertoire consists of about 120,000 distinct CDR3 sequences, with around an eighth occurring once and the leading ten covering 1.3% to 1.5%. Comment on this clonotype: Its antigen is unidentified.

The rearrangement joins TRBV28 to TRBJ1-1, with TRBD1 as a possible D gene (6 bases). The sample in question was whole blood, obtained in connection with sensitization to the hapten diphenylcyclopropenone (DPC). This TCR was recovered from a woman aged 45-60 years with alopecia areata. Some clones in this sample may be carry-over from other donors' samples. In DNA, the CDR3 is TGTGCCCACAGGGCGGGGACTGAAGCTTTCTTT. It yields the protein CAHRAGTEAFF.